This T cell receptor (beta chain) was sequenced during a study of T-cell reconstitution after alpha-beta-depleted transplantation in children. This clonotype has more than one count but fewer than ten. Unique molecular identifiers featured in how the TCRbeta library was prepared. One entry per CDR3 protein results from TCRdb running MiXCR on the PCR reads. The sample includes 240,000 or so distinct CDR3 sequences, approximately 12% of them seen just once. The CDR3 spans 14 residues. Trimming took 5 bases from V and 2 from J, leaving 12 bases between them. The chain combines TRBV12-3 or TRBV12-4 with TRBJ1-2; D gene ambiguous. Here the sequenced sample was PBMCs from the stem cell graft donor, taken from the stem cell graft. The receptor comes from a human donor who donated a stem cell graft to a child with acute lymphoblastic leukemia. The CDR3 here is CASSPTTPNYGYTF. CDR3 sequence (DNA): TGTGCCAGCAGTCCAACGACACCAAACTATGGCTACACCTTC.